The clone carrying this T cell receptor beta chain was seen at least ten times. With 0 bases clipped from V and 1 base from J, the junction kept 11 bases outside the gene matches. The germline V gene has CDR1 DFQATT and CDR2 SNEGSKA (reference sequence). The CDR3 has 20 amino acids. The data were obtained in a study of T cells after yellow fever vaccination. General observations from the study: Compared with primary, the secondary response was weaker and peaked at day 5, not 15.

TCRdb called the 5' RACE reads again in MiXCR, with one record for every CDR3 protein. The data contain around 30,000 distinct CDR3 sequences, about 10% of them singletons. This receptor was obtained from a man aged 18 to 30 who received the YFV17D yellow fever vaccine. The sequences come from PBMCs, either bulk or a sorted T-cell subset (CD4+, CD8+, memory, or dextramer-sorted; not recorded which), collected about 2 weeks after the first yellow fever vaccination. The chain has TRBV20-1 and TRBJ2-1; TRBD2 matches 14 bases. CDR3 in amino acids: CSARDPSGTSGGRSYNEQFF. In DNA, the CDR3 is TGCAGTGCTAGAGATCCCTCCGGGACTAGCGGGGGAAGATCCTACAATGAGCAGTTCTTC.